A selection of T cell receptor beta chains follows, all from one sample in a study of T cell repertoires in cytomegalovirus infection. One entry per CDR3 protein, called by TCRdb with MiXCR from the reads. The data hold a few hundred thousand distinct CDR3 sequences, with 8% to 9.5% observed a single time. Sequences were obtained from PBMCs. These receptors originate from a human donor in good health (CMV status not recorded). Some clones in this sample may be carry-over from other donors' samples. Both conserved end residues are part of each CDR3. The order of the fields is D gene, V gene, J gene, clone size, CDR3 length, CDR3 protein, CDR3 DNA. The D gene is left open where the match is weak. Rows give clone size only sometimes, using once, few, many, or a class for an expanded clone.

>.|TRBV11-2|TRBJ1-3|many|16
CASRPLTGVEGNTIYF
TGTGCCAGCAGGCCTCTTACGGGCGTGGAGGGAAACACCATATATTTT
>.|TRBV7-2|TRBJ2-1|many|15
CASSRQILVGLEQFF
TGTGCCAGCAGCCGACAGATCCTCGTTGGGCTGGAGCAGTTCTTC
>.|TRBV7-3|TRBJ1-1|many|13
CASSLTERTEAFF
TGTGCCAGCAGCTTAACTGAAAGGACTGAAGCTTTCTTT
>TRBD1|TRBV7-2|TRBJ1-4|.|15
CASSLGWTGAEKLFF
TGTGCCAGCAGCTTAGGTTGGACAGGGGCTGAAAAACTGTTTTTT
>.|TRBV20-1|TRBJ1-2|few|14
CSARDRGRGYGYTF
TGCAGTGCTAGAGATCGGGGCAGGGGCTATGGCTACACCTTC
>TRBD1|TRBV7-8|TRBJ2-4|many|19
CASSLRGQGSNLAKNIQYF
TGTGCCAGCAGCCTAAGGGGACAGGGGTCGAATCTAGCCAAAAACATTCAGTACTTC
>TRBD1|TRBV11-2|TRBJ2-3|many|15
CASSLGRPGGDTQYF
TGTGCCAGCAGCTTAGGCCGGCCAGGGGGAGATACGCAGTATTTT
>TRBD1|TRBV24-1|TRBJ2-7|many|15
CATSDKTGQHYEQYF
TGTGCCACCAGTGACAAGACGGGACAGCACTACGAGCAGTACTTC
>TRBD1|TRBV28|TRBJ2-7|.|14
CASSQWTGNYEQYF
TGTGCCAGCAGTCAATGGACAGGGAACTACGAGCAGTACTTC
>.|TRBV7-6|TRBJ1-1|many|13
CASSTSWTSEAFF
TGTGCCAGCAGCACTTCCTGGACCTCCGAAGCTTTCTTT
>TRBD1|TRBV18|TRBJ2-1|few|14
CASSPNPRGTEQFF
TGTGCCAGCTCACCAAACCCCAGGGGGACTGAGCAGTTCTTC
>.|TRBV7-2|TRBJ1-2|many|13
CASSLLGGVGYTF
TGTGCCAGCAGCTTATTGGGCGGGGTAGGCTACACCTTC
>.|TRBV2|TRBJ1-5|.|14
CASVSQGLNQPQHF
TGTGCCAGCGTTTCACAGGGCCTCAATCAGCCCCAGCATTTT
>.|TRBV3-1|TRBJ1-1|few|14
CASSQAGGNTEAFF
TGTGCCAGCAGCCAAGCGGGGGGGAACACTGAAGCTTTCTTT
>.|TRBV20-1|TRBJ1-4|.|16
CSANGAGESTNEKLFF
TGCAGTGCCAACGGCGCAGGAGAGTCGACTAATGAAAAACTGTTTTTT
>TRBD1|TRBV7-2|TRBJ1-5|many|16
CASSRGQEYSNQPQHF
TGTGCCAGCAGCCGTGGACAGGAATATAGCAATCAGCCCCAGCATTTT
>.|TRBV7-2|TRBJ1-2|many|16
CASSLNGGGNNYGYTF
TGTGCCAGCAGCTTAAATGGGGGGGGGAACAACTATGGCTACACCTTC
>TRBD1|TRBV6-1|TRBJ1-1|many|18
CATKGTGPNTGGRTEAFF
TGTGCCACCAAAGGGACCGGACCCAATACAGGGGGCCGGACTGAAGCTTTCTTT
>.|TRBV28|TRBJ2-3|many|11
CASSSRDPQYF
TGTGCCAGCAGTTCGCGGGATCCGCAGTATTTT
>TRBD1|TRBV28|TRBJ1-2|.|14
CASSRTGGWDGYTF
TGTGCCAGCAGTAGAACAGGGGGCTGGGATGGCTACACCTTC
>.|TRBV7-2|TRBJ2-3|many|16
CASSMLTRGRSDTQYF
TGTGCCAGCAGCATGCTGACTAGGGGGAGATCAGATACGCAGTATTTT
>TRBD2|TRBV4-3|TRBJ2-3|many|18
CASSQGLAGTSLTDTQYF
TGCGCCAGCAGCCAAGGGCTAGCGGGGACATCCCTCACAGATACGCAGTATTTT
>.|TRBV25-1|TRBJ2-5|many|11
CASSTRETQYF
TGTGCCAGCAGTACTCGGGAGACCCAGTACTTC
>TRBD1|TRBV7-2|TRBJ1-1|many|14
CASSTDRGNTEAFF
TGTGCCAGCAGCACGGACAGGGGGAACACTGAAGCTTTCTTT
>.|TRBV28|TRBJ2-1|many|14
CASSLLGGDNEQFF
TGTGCCAGCAGTTTATTGGGAGGAGACAATGAGCAGTTCTTC
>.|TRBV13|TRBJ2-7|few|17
CASSQRDSGFGRGEQYF
TGTGCCAGCAGCCAACGGGACTCGGGTTTTGGGCGCGGCGAGCAGTACTTC
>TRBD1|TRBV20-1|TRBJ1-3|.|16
CSARPGQGVGGNTIYF
TGCAGTGCCAGACCTGGACAGGGGGTAGGAGGAAACACCATATATTTT
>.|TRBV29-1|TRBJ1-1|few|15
CSVGLLRKKNTEAFF
TGCAGCGTCGGTTTGCTCAGGAAGAAGAACACTGAAGCTTTCTTT
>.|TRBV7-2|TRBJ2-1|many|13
CASSSGGLGEQFF
TGTGCCAGCAGCTCAGGGGGGCTAGGGGAGCAGTTCTTC
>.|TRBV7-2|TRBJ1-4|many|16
CASSDRPQSFNEKLFF
TGTGCCAGCAGCGACAGGCCGCAGTCGTTTAATGAAAAACTGTTTTTT
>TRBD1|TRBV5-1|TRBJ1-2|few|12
CASTTGDYGYTF
TGCGCCAGCACGACAGGGGACTATGGCTACACCTTC
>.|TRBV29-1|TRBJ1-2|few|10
CSTDNYGYTF
TGCAGTACAGATAACTATGGCTACACCTTC
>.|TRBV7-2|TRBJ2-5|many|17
CASSPPILVVGRETQYF
TGTGCCAGCAGCCCCCCCATCCTGGTGGTAGGGCGGGAGACCCAGTACTTC
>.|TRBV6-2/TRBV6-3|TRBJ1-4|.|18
CASSGFVGQRTINEKLFF
TGTGCCAGCAGCGGTTTCGTAGGACAGCGGACGATAAATGAAAAACTGTTTTTT
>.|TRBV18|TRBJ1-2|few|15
CASSLGPPGGLGYTF
TGTGCCAGCTCACTCGGGCCGCCCGGCGGGCTTGGCTACACCTTC
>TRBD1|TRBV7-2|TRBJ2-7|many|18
CASSLGTGGARNLYEQYF
TGTGCCAGCAGCTTAGGGACAGGGGGCGCTCGGAACCTCTACGAGCAGTACTTC
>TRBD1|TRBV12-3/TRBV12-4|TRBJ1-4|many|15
CASSSQGAKVGKLFF
TGTGCCAGCAGCTCACAGGGGGCGAAAGTTGGAAAACTGTTTTTT
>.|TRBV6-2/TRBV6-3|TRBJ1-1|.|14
CASSYKGQNTEAFF
TGTGCCAGCAGTTACAAGGGACAGAACACTGAAGCTTTCTTT
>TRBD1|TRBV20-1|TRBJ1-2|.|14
CSARDTDRGYGYTF
TGCAGTGCTAGAGATACAGACAGGGGGTATGGCTACACCTTC
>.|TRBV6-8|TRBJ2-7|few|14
CASSYGTVPYEQYF
TGTGCCAGCAGTTACGGGACGGTCCCCTACGAGCAGTACTTC
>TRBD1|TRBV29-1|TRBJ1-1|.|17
CSVVSRDRKRGNTEAFF
TGCAGCGTTGTATCTAGGGACAGGAAGAGGGGGAACACTGAAGCTTTCTTT
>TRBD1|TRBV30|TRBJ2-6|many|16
CAWSGQGPAGANVLTF
TGTGCCTGGTCGGGACAGGGACCAGCTGGGGCCAACGTCCTGACTTTC
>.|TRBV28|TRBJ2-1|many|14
CASSTGQSYNEQFF
TGTGCCAGTTCCACAGGGCAGTCCTACAATGAGCAGTTCTTC
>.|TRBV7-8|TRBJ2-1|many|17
CASSEKGGAGSYNEQFF
TGTGCCAGCAGCGAAAAAGGGGGGGCCGGATCCTACAATGAGCAGTTCTTC
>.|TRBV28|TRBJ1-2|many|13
CASTTDALYGYTF
TGTGCCAGCACCACTGACGCCCTCTATGGCTACACCTTC
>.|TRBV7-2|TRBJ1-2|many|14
CASSPYTGIGGYTF
TGTGCCAGCAGCCCTTATACAGGGATAGGCGGCTACACCTTC
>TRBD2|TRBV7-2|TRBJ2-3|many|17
CASSSPGVAGVFNTQYF
TGTGCCAGCAGCTCACCTGGGGTAGCGGGAGTTTTCAATACGCAGTATTTT
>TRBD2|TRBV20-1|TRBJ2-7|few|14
CSARRTSGGGEQYF
TGCAGTGCTAGACGGACTAGCGGGGGAGGCGAGCAGTACTTC
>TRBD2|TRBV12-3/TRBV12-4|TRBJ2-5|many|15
CASSPGGGGKETQYF
TGTGCCAGCAGTCCGGGCGGGGGGGGAAAAGAGACCCAGTACTTC
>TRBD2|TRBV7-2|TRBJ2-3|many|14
CASSSGLAVDTQYF
TGTGCCAGCAGCTCGGGACTAGCGGTAGATACGCAGTATTTT